This T cell receptor beta chain was identified in a study of blood T cell repertoires in COVID-19. Looking at the study overall: Acute and convalescent COVID-19 specimens originated in the United States, Italy and Spain. The cDNA or gDNA used as material had been derived from T cells, B-cell-depleted T cells, or PBMCs.

The CDR3 loop spans 14 amino acids. The germline V gene has CDR1 LNHDA and CDR2 SQIVND (reference sequence). The junction had 12 bases not matched to a gene; V was cut back by 8 bases and J by 8 bases. Authors' data handling: Amplification of reference gene primers provided the estimated nucleated cell counts. TCRdb's copy holds only in-frame clones and misses some; the assay was immunoSEQ multiplex PCR. V, J and clone size derive from that table, while D and trimming were established from the DNA sequence. The data hold under 75,000 clones, with roughly 92% observed a single time. This clonotype was obtained from a man in his fifties or sixties with active COVID-19. The rearrangement links TRBV19 to TRBJ2-4, with 7 nucleotides matching TRBD1. Sequenced input: peripheral blood. The CDR3 is CASSGGPPEDIQYF. CDR3 in DNA: TGTGCCAGTTCAGGGGGACCGCCGGAGGACATTCAGTACTTC.